The sequence of this T cell receptor (beta chain) was determined in a study of blood T cells in healthy people across ages. General study points: With unsorted PBMCs, a conclusive comparison of naive versus antigen-experienced cells was not possible. Relative to aged donors, long-lived donors carried more naive CD4+ cells and displayed higher diversity. A strong correlation was seen between TCR beta diversity and naive T cell percentage.

PBMCs numbering at least 7 million were isolated per sample. This clonotype has only a few counts. The antigen is not known. The authors ran a second PCR of 7 to 11 cycles using a sample-barcoded 5' primer and a J-beta primer mix. TCRdb analysed the 5' RACE reads with MiXCR anew, one entry per CDR3 protein. The data contain about 1.8 million distinct CDR3 sequences, 40% to 55% of them singletons. This CDR3 contains 13 residues. Germline V gene lookup returns CDR1 LNHNV and CDR2 YYDKDF (reference sequence). V lost 5 bases, J lost 5 bases, and 12 bases lay in between. V and J are TRBV15 and TRBJ2-5; D is unresolved. The sample comprised blood. The sequence was obtained from a woman aged 40 to 50 in good health. CDR3: CATSGARVETQYF. The CDR3 DNA reads as TGTGCCACCAGCGGCGCTCGGGTGGAGACCCAGTACTTC.